This TCR beta chain was found in a study of shared clonotypes between healthy human individuals. The study drew its donors from healthy HIV-negative adults without recent acute infections or vaccinations. The CDR3 is 14 amino acids. Unmatched junction bases numbered 6, after V lost 6 bases and J lost 2 bases. From germline, CDR1 is SGHNT and CDR2 YYREEE (reference sequence). The run depth of the assay was deep. The table came from immunoSEQ multiplex PCR; TCRdb's copy has only in-frame clones and leaves some out. The sample has around 530,000 clones; roughly four fifths are singletons. The rearrangement links TRBV5-4 to TRBJ2-3; 7 bases fit TRBD2. The sample comprised PBMCs. The receptor's source is a woman in her 40s in good health. Some clones in this sample may be carry-over from other donors' samples. CDR3 in amino acids: CASIPAGYTDTQYF. The CDR3, as DNA: TGTGCCAGCATACCAGCGGGATACACAGATACGCAGTATTTT.